These 21 T cell receptor beta chains were all obtained from the same sample, sequenced in a study of blood T cells in healthy people across ages. Through a sample-barcoded 5' primer and a J-beta primer mix, a second PCR was run for roughly 6 to 12 cycles. TCRdb ran MiXCR on the 5' RACE reads and lists one entry per CDR3 protein. The sample consists of 1,500,000 or so distinct CDR3 sequences, less than 45% of them appearing once. Sequencing was performed on blood. These receptors were taken from a woman between 18 and 29 years old in good health.

This clonotype showed up just a few times. The chain couples TRBV12-3 or TRBV12-4 to TRBJ1-1, with D possibly TRBD1 on 5 matching bases. The ends were cut back, 7 bases at V and 7 bases at J, with 16 bases in the middle. The CDR3 consists of 13 residues. CDR3 region: CASNRGVWDEAFF. CDR3 nucleotide sequence: TGTGCCAGCAACCGGGGGGTGTGGGATGAAGCTTTCTTT.

The rearrangement uses TRBV12-3 or TRBV12-4 and TRBJ1-2, with 10 bases fitting TRBD1. V lost 6 bases, J lost 4 bases, and 5 bases stayed unmatched. The CDR3 is 14 amino acids. The CDR3 DNA sequence: TGTGCCAGCAGACCCTGGACAGGGGGCTATGGCTACACCTTC. Residues: CASRPWTGGYGYTF.

This clonotype appeared many times. The rearrangement joins TRBV4-3 to TRBJ2-1, with D perhaps assigned TRBD1 or TRBD2 (5 bases each). The CDR3 loop spans 14 amino acids. V was pared by 6 bases and J by 6 bases, with 15 bases between. CDR1 LGHNA and CDR2 YSLEER come from the germline V gene. CDR3 in DNA: TGCGCCAGCAGGGATGTTGGGACCAGCAATGAGCAGTTCTTC. It encodes CASRDVGTSNEQFF.

This clonotype has a single count. The chain is built from TRBV12-3 or TRBV12-4 and TRBJ1-2, with D perhaps matching TRBD1 (6 bases). Trimming pared 4 bases from V and 8 bases from J, leaving 14 bases between. The CDR3 length is 13 residues. The chain's CDR3 is CASSSAGTRGYTF. For the CDR3, the DNA is TGTGCCAGCAGTTCAGCCGGGACAAGGGGCTACACCTTC.

This clonotype occurred a few times. This chain links TRBV4-1 with TRBJ1-1; TRBD1 might be the D (5 bases). Per germline, CDR1 MGHRA and CDR2 YSYEKL. Between the trimmed V and J ends, which lost 0 bases and 1 base, there was a span of 18 bases. CDR3 size: 18 residues. In DNA, the CDR3 is TGCGCCAGCAGCCAAGATCGTGGGGCAGGGAGTTGGAACACTGAAGCTTTCTTT. Protein: CASSQDRGAGSWNTEAFF.

The rearrangement links TRBV6-6 to TRBJ2-3; the D gene could be TRBD1 or TRBD2 (5 bases each). Looked up from germline, CDR1 is MNHNY and CDR2 is SVGAGI (reference sequence). The CDR3 extends over 16 amino acids. V was trimmed by 5 bases and J by 1 base, leaving 16 bases between them. CDR3 in amino acids: CASSQGAGRGTDTQYF. In nucleotides, the CDR3 is TGTGCCAGCAGTCAAGGGGCGGGCAGGGGCACAGATACGCAGTATTTT.

This rearrangement joins TRBV5-5 to TRBJ2-1; maybe TRBD2 (7 bases). The ends were cut back, 3 bases at V and 1 base at J, with 17 bases in the middle. The CDR3 consists of 17 residues. CDR1 and CDR2 from the germline V gene are SGHKS and YYEKEE (reference sequence). The CDR3 DNA follows: TGTGCCAGCAGCTGGGGGCCTAGCGGCCGGTCCTACAATGAGCAGTTCTTC. Protein: CASSWGPSGRSYNEQFF.

The chain uses TRBV29-1 and TRBJ2-7; 11 bases are shared with TRBD1. The CDR3 runs 14 residues. V shed 5 bases and J 4 bases; nucleotides not matched to a gene: 7. Germline V gene lookup returns CDR1 SQVTM and CDR2 ANQGSEA. CDR3 region: CSVSTGTGGYEQYF. The DNA for the CDR3 is TGCAGCGTTTCCACCGGGACAGGGGGATACGAGCAGTACTTC.

The V and J genes are TRBV7-3 and TRBJ2-1, with 8 nucleotides matching TRBD2. V lost 5 bases and J lost 9; bases outside the gene matches: 15. CDR1 SGHTA and CDR2 FQGTGA come from the germline V gene. The length of the CDR3 is 16 residues. The DNA for the CDR3 is TGTGCCAGCAGCCCGCAAGCGGGAGTCGGGTACGGTGAGCAGTTCTTC. The encoded protein is CASSPQAGVGYGEQFF.

This clonotype was detected ten times or more. The chain employs TRBV27 and TRBJ1-5, with D unresolved. The CDR3 is 13 amino acids. Germline V gene sequence: CDR1 MNHEY, CDR2 SMNVEV (reference sequence). Trimming removed 2 bases at V and 3 bases at J, with 5 bases between. CDR3 in amino acids: CASSLRYNQPQHF. As DNA, the CDR3 is TGTGCCAGCAGTTTACGTTACAATCAGCCCCAGCATTTT.

The CDR3 bases are TGTGCCAGCAGCTTACCCATAAGCACAGATACGCAGTATTTT. It is translated as CASSLPISTDTQYF. The rearrangement uses TRBV7-6 and TRBJ2-3; the D is unclear. This CDR3 comprises 14 residues. Trimming removed 2 bases from V and 0 bases from J, with 6 bases in between. CDR1 SGHVS and CDR2 FNYEAQ come from the germline V gene.

For the CDR3, the DNA is TGCAGTGCTAGTAGGACCGATAAGGGTACGCAGTATTTT. Its translation: CSASRTDKGTQYF. The rearrangement uses TRBV20-1 and TRBJ2-3; no definite D call. Germline V gene sequence: CDR1 DFQATT, CDR2 SNEGSKA (reference sequence). The CDR3 has 13 amino acids. Deletions cut 3 bases from V and 8 bases from J, with 15 bases between.

This clonotype was recorded a few times. With a much larger clone just one base away, this may be a read error. This sequence joins TRBV6-5 and TRBJ1-2; the match to TRBD1 covers 7 bases. Trimming removed 2 bases from V and 10 bases from J; junction bases left unmatched: 7. CDR1 and CDR2 (germline): MNHEY, SVGAGI. CDR3 length: 13 residues. This CDR3 is CASSYANRGDYTF. The CDR3 DNA reads as TGTGCCAGCAGTTACGCCAACAGGGGTGACTACACCTTC.

This clonotype was counted only a few times. The CDR3 nucleotides are TGTGCCAGCAGCCAAGTCACAGAAAAACTGTTTTTT. Its protein is CASSQVTEKLFF. J is TRBJ1-4 and V is TRBV3-1; no clear D gene. The CDR3 has 12 residues. Trimming left V 1 base short and J 8 bases short, with 5 bases between. The germline gives CDR1 LGHDT, CDR2 YNNKEL (reference sequence). Complete variable domain (other parts from reference TRBV3-1 and TRBJ1-4): DTAVSQTPKYLVTQMGNDKSIKCEQNLGHDTMYWYKQDSKKFLKIMFSYNNKELIINETVPNRFSPKSPDKAHLNLHINSLELGDSAVYFCASSQVTEKLFFGSGTQLSVL.

This rearrangement joins TRBV12-3 or TRBV12-4 to TRBJ1-5; TRBD1 matches at 8 bases. The CDR3 spans 16 residues. V lost 6 bases and J lost 1; bases outside the gene matches: 8. The CDR3 loop reads CASSSSGGVSNQPQHF. As DNA, the CDR3 is TGTGCCAGCAGCTCTTCAGGGGGCGTCAGCAATCAGCCCCAGCATTTT.

This clonotype was picked up a small number of times. V is TRBV13 and J is TRBJ2-3; 9 bases agree with TRBD2. V was pared by 8 bases and J by 0 bases, with 12 bases of the junction left unmatched. The CDR3 totals 17 residues. The germline V gene encodes CDR1 PRHDT and CDR2 FYEKMQ (reference sequence). The CDR3 loop is CASAGTSLPISTDTQYF. CDR3 sequence (DNA): TGTGCCAGCGCCGGGACTAGCCTACCCATTAGCACAGATACGCAGTATTTT.

The chain combines TRBV2 with TRBJ2-1; TRBD1 might be the D (6 bases). V was pared by 6 bases and J by 9 bases, with 18 bases between. This CDR3 contains 14 residues. CDR1 and CDR2 (germline): SNHLY, FYNNEI. The CDR3 bases are TGTGCCAGCAGGGACACCGGGACAAGCGCTGAGCAGTTCTTC. Translating it yields CASRDTGTSAEQFF.

The CDR3 sequence: CASSLVAGAVDTQYF. DNA for the CDR3: TGTGCCAGCAGCTTAGTAGCGGGGGCGGTAGATACGCAGTATTTT. The rearrangement uses TRBV7-2 and TRBJ2-3, with 9 bases aligning to TRBD2. The length of the CDR3 is 15 residues. The V and J ends lost 1 base and 5 bases, in that order; junction bases with no gene match: 4. Germline CDR1 and CDR2: SGHTA and FQGNSA.

The chain recombines TRBV3-1 with TRBJ2-1; D perhaps matches TRBD2 (6 bases). The germline V and J ends were trimmed by 5 bases and 4 bases, with 15 bases remaining between them. The CDR3 totals 15 residues. Looked up from germline, CDR1 is LGHDT and CDR2 is YNNKEL (reference sequence). As DNA, the CDR3 is TGTGCCAGCAGCTCCCGGGACTTGTCTTACAATGAGCAGTTCTTC. Translated, it gives CASSSRDLSYNEQFF.

A few counts support this clonotype. CDR3 sequence: CAISEEGREYYGYTF. In DNA form, the CDR3 reads TGTGCCATCAGTGAGGAAGGCAGGGAATACTATGGCTACACCTTC. The chain employs TRBV10-3 and TRBJ1-2; perhaps TRBD1 as D (5 bases). Germline V gene lookup returns CDR1 ENHRY and CDR2 SYGVKD. V shed 2 bases and J shed 3 bases, with 13 bases lying between them. This CDR3 has 15 amino acids.

This clonotype was seen only a few times. The V and J genes are TRBV12-3 or TRBV12-4 and TRBJ2-5; 11 positions agree with TRBD2. V trimming: 5 bases; J trimming: 5 bases; junction bases outside the gene matches: 7. This CDR3 has 15 amino acids. CDR3: CASSTRLAGKETQYF. DNA for the CDR3: TGTGCCAGCAGTACTAGACTAGCGGGAAAGGAGACCCAGTACTTC.